This T cell receptor (beta chain) originates from a study of technical replicates of blood from a handful of donors. The germline V gene encodes CDR1 SGHTS and CDR2 YDEGEE. With 3 bases removed from V and 6 bases from J, the gap between germline ends came to 7 bases. CDR3 length: 11 amino acids. The method was immunoSEQ multiplex PCR; TCRdb's version includes in-frame clones alone and lacks a portion of them. The sample holds about 93,000 clones, roughly 96% seen once. The sequencing input was T cells isolated from PBMCs. The sequence was obtained from a human donor in good health. This chain uses TRBV5-8 with TRBJ2-7, with D uncertain. As DNA, the CDR3 is TGTGCCAGCAGCTCATACACCGAGCAGTACTTC. Translated, it gives CASSSYTEQYF.